This section outlines one TCR beta chain sequence together with its context. What it recognizes is unknown. Sequenced by immunoSEQ multiplex PCR; TCRdb stores in-frame clones only, minus some. The data show under 200,000 clones, approximately 94% seen once. The data belong to a study of T cell responses to AZD1222 COVID-19 vaccine. Study-wide points: Spike-specific TCR breadth rose after two AZD1222 doses, and depth rose as well.

Germline V lookup: CDR1 LNHDA, CDR2 SQIVND (reference sequence). This CDR3 spans 15 amino acids. The V and J ends lost 4 bases and 1 base respectively, with 11 bases between them. The chain employs TRBV19 and TRBJ2-4; a weak D match, TRBD1 (7 bases). This sequence originates from an adult who received the MenACWY meningococcal vaccine as a control. The specimen was peripheral blood, collected 28 days after the second dose of the MenACWY control vaccine. CDR3 region: CASSSQGGAKNIQYF. In nucleotides, the CDR3 is TGTGCCAGTAGTAGTCAGGGGGGTGCCAAAAACATTCAGTACTTC.